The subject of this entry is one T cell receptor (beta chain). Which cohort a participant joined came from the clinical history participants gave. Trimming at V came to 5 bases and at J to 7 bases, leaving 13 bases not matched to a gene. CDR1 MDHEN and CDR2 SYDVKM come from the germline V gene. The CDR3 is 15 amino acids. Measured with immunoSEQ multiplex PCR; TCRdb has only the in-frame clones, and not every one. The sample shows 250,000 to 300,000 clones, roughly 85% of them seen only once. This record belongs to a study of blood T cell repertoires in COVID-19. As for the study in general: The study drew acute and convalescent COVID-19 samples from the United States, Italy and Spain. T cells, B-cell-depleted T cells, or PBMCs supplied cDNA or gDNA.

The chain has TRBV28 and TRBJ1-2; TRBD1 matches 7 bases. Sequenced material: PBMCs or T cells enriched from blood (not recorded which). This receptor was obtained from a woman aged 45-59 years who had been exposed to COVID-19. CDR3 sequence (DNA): TGTGCCAGCAGTCCAGGGACAGTCTTACGGGGTGGCTACACCTTC. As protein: CASSPGTVLRGGYTF.